The clone carrying this T cell receptor beta chain was seen a few times. Its specificity is unknown. These data originate in a study of CD8 T cell repertoires and HIV-1 epitope variants. About the research overall: Epitopes were three Gag families plus Nef HW9 and YT9.

Method: immunoSEQ multiplex PCR; TCRdb's copy keeps in-frame clones and lacks some. The sample includes 5,000 to 7,500 clones, roughly 65% of them seen just once. The length of the CDR3 is 16 residues. Germline assignment: CDR1 LGHNA and CDR2 YNFKEQ. V shed 0 bases and J 5 bases; nucleotides not matched to a gene: 6. Sequenced material: cultured CD8+ T cells derived from PBMCs. The chain uses TRBV4-2 and TRBJ2-7; 11 bases agree with TRBD1. The sequence derives from a male donor with HIV. CDR3 coding DNA: TGTGCCAGCAGCCAAGACGGGGACAGGGGGATCAACGAGCAGTACTTC. Amino acid sequence: CASSQDGDRGINEQYF.